This T cell receptor beta chain emerged from a study of monozygotic twins with inflammatory bowel disease. Study-level points and caveats: There was no way to distinguish the different T cell subtypes.

Concerning this clonotype: The antigen remains undetermined.

Per-sample cDNA came from eight separate reactions. Each UMI harboured a 6-nucleotide sample barcode and was appended via template switching. After re-calling the 5' RACE reads, TCRdb lists one entry per CDR3 protein, DNA absent. The sample is made up of approximately 200,000 distinct CDR3 sequences, and the top ten hold 1.6% of it. Sequencing was done on a sample of blood. This TCR derives from a human donor with ulcerative colitis or Crohn's disease, or a healthy co-twin of an affected twin (not recorded which).

The CDR3 region is CATRTGPLSTDTQYF. J is TRBJ2-3 and V is TRBV5-1; as DNA is missing, the TRBD1 call by TCRdb cannot be tested. The CDR3 sequence is 15 residues long. Germline V CDR1 and CDR2: SGHRS, YFSETQ.